This T cell receptor beta chain was captured in a study of beta chain features in type 1 diabetes. Study at large: Comparable age, gender and cell yields were observed in patients relative to healthy donors. Broader study findings: Highly expressing activated T cells could be over-counted with a cDNA template. For patients and controls alike, PCR might favor shorter templates to the same degree. Among type 1 diabetes patients, VDJ junctions had fewer insertions and more deletions.

V was clipped by 0 bases and J by 0 bases, with 8 bases between them. Germline-derived CDR1 and CDR2 are MNHNY and SVGAGI (reference sequence). The CDR3 is made up of 15 amino acids. Every bit of the isolated RNA underwent reverse transcription, so sequencing read expressed TCRB transcripts. Sequenced by immunoSEQ multiplex PCR; TCRdb stores in-frame clones only, minus some. The data contain over 700,000 clones, around a sixth of them seen just once; the ten biggest clones take up 0.02% to 0.025%. A remark on this clone: The antigen remains unidentified.

The receptor was derived from a woman under 30 in good health. This chain links TRBV6-6 with TRBJ1-2; perhaps TRBD1 as D (5 bases). Sequenced input: naive CD4+ T cells from blood. The CDR3 loop reads CASSYSGQANYGYTF. The DNA for the CDR3 is TGTGCCAGCAGTTACTCGGGGCAGGCTAACTATGGCTACACCTTC.